These 13 T cell receptor beta chains came from one sample sequenced in a study. A single record per CDR3 protein comes from TCRdb applying MiXCR to the RT-PCR reads. The sample has hundreds of thousands of distinct CDR3 sequences; 12% to 15% are singletons. The sequencing sample was made of memory CD4+ T cells from blood. The receptor set was obtained from a female donor in good health, serving as a healthy control.

The chain combines TRBV10-3 with TRBJ2-1, with 10 bases that match TRBD2. The CDR3 consists of 19 residues. Germline CDR1 and CDR2: ENHRY and SYGVKD. V was pared by 7 bases and J by 0 bases, with 15 bases of the junction left unmatched. CDR3 loop: CAINPSGASGRSSYNEQFF. The CDR3 coding sequence is TGTGCCATCAATCCCTCTGGGGCTAGCGGGAGAAGCTCCTACAATGAGCAGTTCTTC.

This clonotype was counted a few times. The CDR3 loop is CSVAQAGVHNEQFF. DNA for the CDR3: TGCAGCGTCGCCCAGGCGGGAGTCCACAATGAGCAGTTCTTC. V gene TRBV29-1 combines with J gene TRBJ2-1; 7 nucleotides line up with TRBD2. V trimming: 6 bases; J trimming: 5 bases; junction bases outside the gene matches: 10. CDR1 is SQVTM and CDR2 is ANQGSEA in the germline V gene. The CDR3 has 14 amino acids.

The chain couples TRBV7-8 to TRBJ1-4; 9 bases fit TRBD1. The CDR3 spans 23 residues. Germline assignment: CDR1 SGHVS and CDR2 FQNEAQ. V lost 2 bases, J lost 3 bases, and 25 bases stayed unmatched. In DNA, the CDR3 is TGTGCCAGCAGCTTATCGATGAGTGGGTGGACCAAAATGAGACAGGGGGCTAATGAAAAACTGTTTTTT. It codes for CASSLSMSGWTKMRQGANEKLFF.

This clonotype came up many times. The junction does not match germline at one end; this may be a read error. The chain carries TRBV5-1 and TRBJ2-1; 7 nucleotides agree with TRBD2. In germline, CDR1 is SGHRS, CDR2 YFSETQ. The CDR3 contains 15 residues. The CDR3 spells CASSFGGGPYNEQFF. The CDR3 region has the DNA TGTGCCAGCAGTTTCGGGGGAGGGCCTTACAATGAGCAGTTCTTC. Full variable domain (outside the CDR3, taken from reference TRBV5-1 and TRBJ2-1): KAGVTQTPRYLIKTRGQQVTLSCSPISGHRSVSWYQQTPGQGLQFLFEYFSETQRNKGNFPGRFSGRQFSNSRSEMNVSTLELGDSALYLCASSFGGGPYNEQFFGPGTRLTVL.

This clonotype was found a few times. The V call is TRBV6-5, the J call TRBJ2-5; TRBD1 matches at 9 bases. V gave up 8 bases and J gave up 5 bases; unmatched junction bases: 12. Germline lookup yields CDR1 MNHEY and CDR2 SVGAGI. CDR3 length: 15 residues. CDR3 DNA sequence: TGTGCCAGCTCGCGAGGGGGACAGGGACACGAGACCCAGTACTTC. Amino acid sequence: CASSRGGQGHETQYF.

This chain connects TRBV9 to TRBJ1-2, with D possibly TRBD1 on 5 matching bases. Trimming removed 0 bases at V and 6 bases at J, with 12 bases between. This CDR3 has 14 residues. The V gene's germline CDR1 is SGDLS and CDR2 YYNGEE. The CDR3 spells CASSVATGPHGYTF. In nucleotides, the CDR3 is TGTGCCAGCAGCGTAGCCACGGGGCCACATGGCTACACCTTC.

This clonotype was recorded a few times. The chain combines TRBV28 with TRBJ1-2; the D gene is possibly TRBD1 (5 bases). CDR3 size: 10 residues. Germline CDR1 MDHEN, CDR2 SYDVKM. Deletions cut 10 bases from V and 7 bases from J, with 10 bases between. The CDR3 sequence is CATGASGYTF. The CDR3 DNA is TGTGCCACCGGGGCCAGTGGCTACACCTTC.

In its sample, this clonotype was seen many times. V is TRBV5-1 and J is TRBJ2-5; D gene unclear. The CDR3 is made up of 14 amino acids. Germline V lookup: CDR1 SGHRS, CDR2 YFSETQ. V was pared by 0 bases and J by 3 bases, with 9 bases between. This chain's CDR3 is CASSLDPPEETQYF. CDR3 nucleotide sequence: TGCGCCAGCAGCTTGGATCCACCTGAAGAGACCCAGTACTTC.

This clonotype showed up just a few times. CDR3 sequence: CSAMGLAGDLETQYF. CDR3 DNA: TGCAGTGCGATGGGACTAGCGGGAGACTTGGAGACCCAGTACTTC. The chain has TRBV20-1 and TRBJ2-5; 14 nucleotides line up with TRBD2. V lost 6 bases, J lost 5 bases, and 8 bases stayed unmatched. Looked up from germline, CDR1 is DFQATT and CDR2 is SNEGSKA (reference sequence). The CDR3 covers 15 residues.

The sample holds many counts of this clonotype. J is TRBJ2-1 and V is TRBV7-2; D not resolved. Trimming took 1 base from V and 4 from J, leaving 11 bases between them. The CDR3 has 15 amino acids. Germline-derived CDR1 and CDR2 are SGHTA and FQGNSA. The DNA for the CDR3 is TGTGCCAGCAGCTTAGGAAATAATATGTACAATGAGCAGTTCTTC. Amino acid sequence: CASSLGNNMYNEQFF.

The table lists this clonotype with many counts. This chain joins TRBV6-6 and TRBJ2-5; 8 nucleotides match TRBD1. Trimming cost V 10 bases and J 3 bases; bases outside gene matches: 7. The CDR3 sequence is 13 residues long. Germline V lookup: CDR1 MNHNY, CDR2 SVGAGI (reference sequence). The CDR3 coding sequence is TGTGCCATCAAACAGGGGGTTGAAGAGACCCAGTACTTC. Residues: CAIKQGVEETQYF.

This clonotype was observed many times. The CDR3 here is CASSLEGAGQPQHF. CDR3 DNA sequence: TGCGCCAGCAGCTTAGAGGGGGCTGGACAGCCCCAGCATTTT. J is TRBJ1-5 and V is TRBV5-1; 7 positions agree with TRBD1. The germline V gene encodes CDR1 SGHRS and CDR2 YFSETQ. The J segment lost 7 bases and the V segment lost 2 bases, leaving 6 bases of the junction unmatched. CDR3 size: 14 residues.

CDR3 DNA: TGTGCCAGCAGGCCATTTGGGTTTAACACTGAAGCTTTCTTT. Translating gives CASRPFGFNTEAFF. This sequence joins TRBV14 and TRBJ1-1, with unresolved D. V was pared by 6 bases and J by 2 bases, with 13 bases between. Germline values: CDR1 SGHDN, CDR2 FVKESK. CDR3 length equals 14 residues. Full variable domain (missing parts from reference TRBV14 and TRBJ1-1): EAGVTQFPSHSVIEKGQTVTLRCDPISGHDNLYWYRRVMGKEIKFLLHFVKESKQDESGMPNNRFLAERTGGTYSTLKVQPAELEDSGVYFCASRPFGFNTEAFFGQGTRLTVV.